This T cell receptor (beta chain) was retrieved from a study of PD-1 blockade in classical Hodgkin lymphoma. The study, taken as a whole, reports: Unlike CD8+ TCR diversity, which did not rise significantly by C4D1, CD4+ TCR diversity did.

As regards this clone: What it recognizes is unknown.

The CDR3 totals 16 residues. Germline V lookup: CDR1 SGDLS, CDR2 YYNGEE. The V end lost 0 bases, the J end lost 0 bases, and 10 bases lay between the germline ends. Profiled with immunoSEQ multiplex PCR; TCRdb holds only in-frame clones, not every one. Among over 30,000 clones, 80% to 95% were seen once, and the ten largest hold 0.2% to 0.3%. Every single patient, without exception, relapsed after autologous stem cell transplantation, and brentuximab vedotin exposure varied. The CD4+ T cells used were purified from thawed PBMCs through magnetic negative selection. This TCR was recovered from a human donor with classical Hodgkin lymphoma. This specimen was CD4+ T cells from blood, taken at baseline. The J gene is TRBJ1-3, the V gene TRBV9; tentative D call: TRBD1 (6 bases). CDR3 protein: CASSVGVQGSGNTIYF. The CDR3 DNA sequence: TGTGCCAGCAGCGTAGGAGTACAGGGCTCTGGAAACACCATATATTTT. The full variable domain, in which reference TRBV9 and TRBJ1-3 provide the parts outside the CDR3, is DSGVTQTPKHLITATGQRVTLRCSPRSGDLSVYWYQQSLDQGLQFLIQYYNGEERAKGNILERFSAQQFPDLHSELNLSSLELGDSALYFCASSVGVQGSGNTIYFGEGSWLTVV.